One and the same sample provided the 25 T cell receptor beta chains below, sequenced in a study of cytotoxic CD8 clonotypes in ibrutinib-treated CLL. Measured with immunoSEQ multiplex PCR; TCRdb has only the in-frame clones, and not every one. The sample consists of some 130,000 clones, under 90% of them appearing once. The material sequenced was PBMCs, taken after 24 months of ibrutinib treatment. These receptors were taken from a human donor with chronic lymphocytic leukemia.

J is TRBJ1-2 and V is TRBV9; D is ambiguous. V lost 0 bases and J lost 5, with 14 bases in between. This CDR3 spans 15 amino acids. Germline lookup yields CDR1 SGDLS and CDR2 YYNGEE. CDR3 nucleotide sequence: TGTGCCAGCAGCGTAGAAGAGTCGGCCTCATATGGCTACACCTTC. This encodes CASSVEESASYGYTF.

The rearrangement uses TRBV11-2 and TRBJ2-7; a weak D match, TRBD1 (6 bases). In germline, CDR1 is SGHAT, CDR2 FQNNGV. The CDR3 contains 15 residues. Trimming shortened V by 5 bases and J by 2 bases, and 16 bases separated the two germline ends. CDR3 loop: CASSRTGSWTYEQYF. The CDR3 DNA reads TGTGCCAGCAGCCGTACAGGGTCGTGGACCTACGAGCAGTACTTC.

This clone was recorded once. This chain joins TRBV6-5 and TRBJ2-7; TRBD1 agrees at 12 bases. Germline V gives CDR1 MNHEY, CDR2 SVGAGI. The CDR3 consists of 16 residues. V lost 2 bases and J lost 4; bases outside the gene matches: 6. DNA for the CDR3: TGTGCCAGCAGTTACGAAGGGACAGGGGGCCAATACGAGCAGTACTTC. It yields the protein CASSYEGTGGQYEQYF.

V and J are TRBV2 and TRBJ2-7, with 8 bases aligning to TRBD1. The CDR3 runs 14 residues. Germline loops: CDR1 SNHLY, CDR2 FYNNEI. J lost 4 bases, V lost 2 bases, and 4 bases had no gene match. The CDR3 DNA reads TGTGCCAGCAGTGAACAGGGGGCTACGTACGAGCAGTACTTC. This sequence encodes CASSEQGATYEQYF.

CDR3 region: CASSLDHANYGYTF. CDR3 DNA sequence: TGTGCCAGCAGCTTAGATCATGCTAACTATGGCTACACCTTC. The chain has TRBV11-3 and TRBJ1-2; D remains unclear. The ends were cut back, 0 bases at V and 0 bases at J, with 5 bases in the middle. CDR3 size: 14 residues. From germline, CDR1 is SGHNT and CDR2 YENEEA.

The chain is built from TRBV4-3 and TRBJ1-3, with no clear D. This CDR3 region has 15 residues. CDR1 is LGHNA, CDR2 YSLEER, per germline. Trimming removed 1 base at V and 4 bases at J, with 11 bases between. CDR3 in DNA: TGCGCCAGCAGCCAAGGGGTAGGCGCAGGAAACACCATATATTTT. Translation gives CASSQGVGAGNTIYF.

V gene TRBV4-3 combines with J gene TRBJ2-3; a possible D gene is TRBD1 (5 bases). Germline V CDR1 and CDR2: LGHNA, YSLEER. CDR3 length equals 16 residues. V was shortened by 0 bases and J by 1 base, with 11 bases between the two germline ends. For the CDR3, the DNA is TGCGCCAGCAGCCAAGAAAGAGCGACAGGCACAGATACGCAGTATTTT. Residues: CASSQERATGTDTQYF.

A word on this clone: The same CDR3 arises from other DNA sequences in this sample as well. This rearrangement joins TRBV5-1 to TRBJ2-3, with D uncertain. With 0 bases removed from V and 1 base from J, the gap between germline ends came to 9 bases. CDR1 is SGHRS, CDR2 YFSETQ, per germline. CDR3 size: 15 residues. For the CDR3, the DNA is TGCGCCAGCAGCTTGGTAGATACCCGCACAGATACGCAGTATTTT. It encodes CASSLVDTRTDTQYF.

The chain is built from TRBV7-2 and TRBJ2-7, with TRBD2 as a possible D gene (6 bases). The V end lost 2 bases, the J end lost 2 bases, and 16 bases lay between the germline ends. The CDR3 spans 16 residues. Germline loops: CDR1 SGHTA, CDR2 FQGNSA. CDR3 DNA: TGTGCCAGCAGCTTAATCTGGCGGGGACGACCCTACGAGCAGTACTTC. Translating it yields CASSLIWRGRPYEQYF.

The chain carries TRBV6-5 and TRBJ2-2; 7 nucleotides match TRBD1. The V segment lost 7 bases and the J segment 7 bases; nucleotides outside the gene matches: 9. CDR3 length: 14 residues. Germline V gene lookup returns CDR1 MNHEY and CDR2 SVGAGI. The DNA of the CDR3 is TGTGCCAGCAACCGGGACAGTAGTAACGGGGAGCTGTTTTTT. Its protein product is CASNRDSSNGELFF.

J is TRBJ2-7 and V is TRBV7-2; D is uncertain. The CDR3 has 15 residues. From germline, CDR1 is SGHTA and CDR2 FQGNSA. V lost 1 base and J 2 bases, leaving 12 bases between the germline ends. CDR3 loop: CASSLGRAGAYEQYF. CDR3 nucleotides: TGTGCCAGCAGCTTAGGAAGGGCAGGAGCCTACGAGCAGTACTTC.

The V and J genes are TRBV7-8 and TRBJ1-2; D might be TRBD1 (6 bases). Trimming took off 2 bases at V and 8 bases at J, with 12 bases between the two ends. There are 13 residues in the CDR3. CDR1 is SGHVS, CDR2 FQNEAQ, per germline. CDR3 amino acids: CASSLSGVGGYTF. CDR3 in DNA: TGTGCCAGCAGCTTATCAGGGGTAGGGGGCTACACCTTC.

This clone was seen only once. The J gene is TRBJ2-3, the V gene TRBV4-3, with 7 bases matching TRBD2. The J segment lost 0 bases and the V segment lost 0 bases, leaving 9 bases of the junction unmatched. From germline, CDR1 is LGHNA and CDR2 YSLEER. CDR3 length: 18 amino acids. CDR3 nucleotide sequence: TGCGCCAGCAGCCAAGATTGGGCGGGGGTCTCTAGCACAGATACGCAGTATTTT. Translated: CASSQDWAGVSSTDTQYF.

The chain carries TRBV5-1 and TRBJ1-1; 7 nucleotides agree with TRBD1. Germline CDR1 reads SGHRS; CDR2 reads YFSETQ. After removal of 4 bases from V and 1 base from J, the junction contained 7 bases not matched to a gene. CDR3 length: 15 residues. The CDR3 protein is CASSTEGQPNTEAFF. As DNA, the CDR3 is TGCGCCAGCAGCACCGAGGGACAGCCGAACACTGAAGCTTTCTTT.

This clone was seen ten or more times. This rearrangement joins TRBV10-2 to TRBJ1-3; D remains unclear. V was trimmed by 4 bases and J by 0 bases, leaving 10 bases between them. The CDR3 is 15 amino acids. Germline CDR1 and CDR2: WSHSY and SAAADI. CDR3 sequence reads: CASSALWGSGNTIYF. DNA of the CDR3: TGCGCCAGCAGTGCTCTCTGGGGCTCTGGAAACACCATATATTTT.

J is TRBJ1-5 and V is TRBV6-1; D possibly corresponds to TRBD1 (5 bases). Trimming left V 2 bases short and J 0 bases short, with 17 bases between. This CDR3 region has 18 residues. Germline loops: CDR1 MNHNS, CDR2 SASEGT. The CDR3 region is CASSENWGGRDSNQPQHF. The CDR3 DNA reads TGTGCCAGCAGTGAAAACTGGGGTGGCAGGGATAGCAATCAGCCCCAGCATTTT.

The table lists this clone with a few counts. CDR3 nucleotide sequence: TGTGCCAGCTCAACGGACAGGGTGAATTCACCCCTCCACTTT. Its protein product is CASSTDRVNSPLHF. The chain carries TRBV18 and TRBJ1-6, with 8 nucleotides matching TRBD1. The V segment lost 5 bases and the J segment 7 bases; nucleotides outside the gene matches: 4. From germline, CDR1 is KGHSH and CDR2 LQKENI. CDR3 length: 14 residues.

This clone was counted once. V is TRBV21-1 and J is TRBJ2-2; TRBD2, the table's D call, lacks a check against the DNA. TRBV21-1 is classified as a pseudogene. The CDR3 totals 16 residues. CDR3 DNA sequence: TGTGCCAGCAGCAATAGGGCCACTAGAAGCCCCCGGGAGCTGTTTTTT. This codes for CASSNRATRSPRELFF.

The chain links TRBV9 to TRBJ1-4, with a weak D call TRBD1 (5 bases). The V end lost 4 bases, the J end lost 4 bases, and 11 bases lay between the germline ends. The germline CDR1 and CDR2 sequences are SGDLS and YYNGEE. The CDR3 has 14 residues. CDR3 coding DNA: TGTGCCAGCAGCCCCCAGGGACTTAATGAAAAACTGTTTTTT. This encodes CASSPQGLNEKLFF.

The V call is TRBV11-3, the J call TRBJ2-2, with D possibly being TRBD1 (5 bases). The V end was cut by 1 base, the J end by 6 bases, with 12 bases between. CDR3 size: 15 residues. CDR1 is SGHNT and CDR2 is YENEEA in the germline V gene. This CDR3 reads CASSLASQGPGELFF. The CDR3 nucleotides read TGTGCCAGCAGCTTAGCCTCCCAGGGCCCCGGGGAGCTGTTTTTT.

V and J are TRBV10-3 and TRBJ1-1; a possible D gene is TRBD1 (6 bases). Germline V gene sequence: CDR1 ENHRY, CDR2 SYGVKD. Trimming stripped 1 base from V and 3 bases from J, with 12 bases between. CDR3 length: 15 amino acids. The CDR3 region is CAISEFEQGDTEAFF. The CDR3 DNA is TGTGCCATCAGTGAGTTCGAACAGGGTGACACTGAAGCTTTCTTT.

The chain joins TRBV7-6 to TRBJ2-2, with 10 bases that match TRBD2. The V and J ends lost 2 bases and 9 bases, in that order; junction bases with no gene match: 15. Germline values: CDR1 SGHVS, CDR2 FNYEAQ. This CDR3 has 18 amino acids. The CDR3 sequence: CASSLMSGAGGLGRELFF. DNA of the CDR3: TGTGCCAGCAGCTTAATGTCTGGAGCGGGGGGGCTCGGCCGGGAGCTGTTTTTT.

V and J are TRBV2 and TRBJ2-5; tentative D call: TRBD2 (6 bases). CDR1 and CDR2 from the germline V gene are SNHLY and FYNNEI. V shed 5 bases and J shed 3 bases, with 10 bases lying between them. This CDR3 contains 13 residues. The CDR3 coding sequence is TGTGCCAGCAGTCGGGACTCTGAAGAGACCCAGTACTTC. It is translated as CASSRDSEETQYF.

The chain carries TRBV19 and TRBJ2-6; D is perhaps TRBD1 (5 bases). Germline V gene sequence: CDR1 LNHDA, CDR2 SQIVND (reference sequence). CDR3 length: 20 amino acids. V lost 2 bases to trimming and J lost 0 bases, with 20 bases between them. The CDR3 sequence: CASSIFGMARVPSGANVLTF. In DNA, the CDR3 is TGTGCCAGTAGTATATTTGGGATGGCCAGGGTTCCCTCTGGGGCCAACGTCCTGACTTTC.

This clone occurred a few times. The chain links TRBV6-5 to TRBJ1-1, with 8 nucleotides matching TRBD1. Unmatched junction bases numbered 7, after V lost 6 bases and J lost 1 base. From germline, CDR1 is MNHEY and CDR2 SVGAGI. The CDR3 consists of 15 residues. CDR3 sequence reads: CASRAGGAGNTEAFF. CDR3 bases: TGTGCCAGCAGAGCAGGGGGCGCGGGGAACACTGAAGCTTTCTTT.